Here is one T cell receptor (beta chain) with its context. These data belong to a study of T-cell memory formation after mild COVID-19. Study summary: Across donors, TCR clusters were largely donor specific.

Amplification by 5'RACE using constant-segment primers produced TCR alpha and TCR beta cDNA libraries that carried sample barcodes and UMIs. TCRdb processed the 5' RACE reads anew with MiXCR; each CDR3 protein has one entry. The sample contains hundreds of thousands of distinct CDR3 sequences, roughly 20% of which appear only once. The CDR3 spans 15 residues. In germline, CDR1 is ENHRY, CDR2 SYGVKD. The germline V and J ends were trimmed by 0 bases and 8 bases, with 14 bases remaining between them. Material: PBMCs or a T cell subset sorted from them (not recorded which). The chain combines TRBV10-3 with TRBJ1-5; tentatively, D is TRBD1 (5 bases). This clonotype was sampled from an adult woman who had mild COVID-19 (a few samples of this study predate the infection). Cell type and time point are not known. Here the CDR3 reads CAISESLGWGKPQHF. CDR3 bases: TGTGCCATCAGTGAGTCTCTAGGGTGGGGCAAGCCCCAGCATTTT.